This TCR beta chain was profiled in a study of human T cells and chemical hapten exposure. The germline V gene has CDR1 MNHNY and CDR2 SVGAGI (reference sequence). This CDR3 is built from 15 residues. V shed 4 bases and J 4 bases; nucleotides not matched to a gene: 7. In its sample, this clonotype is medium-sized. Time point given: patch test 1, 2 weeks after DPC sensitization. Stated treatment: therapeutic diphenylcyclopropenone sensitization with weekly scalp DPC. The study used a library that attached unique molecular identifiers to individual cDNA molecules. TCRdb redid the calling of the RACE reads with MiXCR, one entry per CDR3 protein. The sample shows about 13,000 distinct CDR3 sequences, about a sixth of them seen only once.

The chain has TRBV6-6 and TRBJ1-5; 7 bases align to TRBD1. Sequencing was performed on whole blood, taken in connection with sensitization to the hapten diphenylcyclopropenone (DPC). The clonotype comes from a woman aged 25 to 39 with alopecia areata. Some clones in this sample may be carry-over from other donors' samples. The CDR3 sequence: CASSFRSRGNQPQHF. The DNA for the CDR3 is TGTGCCAGCAGTTTCAGATCCAGGGGGAATCAGCCCCAGCATTTT.